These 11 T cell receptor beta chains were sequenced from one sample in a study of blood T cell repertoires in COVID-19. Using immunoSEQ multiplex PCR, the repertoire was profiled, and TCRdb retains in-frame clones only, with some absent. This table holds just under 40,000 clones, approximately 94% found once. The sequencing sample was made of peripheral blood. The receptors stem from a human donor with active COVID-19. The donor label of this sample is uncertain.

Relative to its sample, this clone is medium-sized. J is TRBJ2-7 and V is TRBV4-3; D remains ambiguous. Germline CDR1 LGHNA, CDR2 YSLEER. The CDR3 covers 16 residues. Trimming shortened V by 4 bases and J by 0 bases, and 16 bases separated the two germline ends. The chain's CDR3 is CASSPIVASSSYEQYF. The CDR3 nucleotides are TGCGCCAGCAGCCCAATAGTGGCTTCTAGCTCCTACGAGCAGTACTTC.

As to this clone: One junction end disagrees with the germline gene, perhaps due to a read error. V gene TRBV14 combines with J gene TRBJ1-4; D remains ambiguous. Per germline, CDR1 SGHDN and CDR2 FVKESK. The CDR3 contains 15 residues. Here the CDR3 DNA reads TGTGCCAGCAGTCAAGCAACGAACAGATATGAAAAACTGTTTTTT. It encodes CASSQATNRYEKLFF.

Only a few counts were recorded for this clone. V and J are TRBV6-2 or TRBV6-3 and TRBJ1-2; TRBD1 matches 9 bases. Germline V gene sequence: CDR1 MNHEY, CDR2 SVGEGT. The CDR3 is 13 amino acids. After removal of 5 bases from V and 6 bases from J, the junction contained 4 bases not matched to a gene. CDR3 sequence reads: CASSLTGGNGYTF. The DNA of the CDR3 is TGTGCCAGCAGTCTTACAGGGGGCAATGGCTACACCTTC.

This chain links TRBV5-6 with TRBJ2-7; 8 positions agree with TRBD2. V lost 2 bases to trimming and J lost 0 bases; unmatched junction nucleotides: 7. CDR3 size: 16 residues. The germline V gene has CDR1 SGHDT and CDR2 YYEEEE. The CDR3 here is CASSFWTSLSSYEQYF. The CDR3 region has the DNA TGTGCCAGCAGCTTCTGGACTAGCCTGAGCTCCTACGAGCAGTACTTC.

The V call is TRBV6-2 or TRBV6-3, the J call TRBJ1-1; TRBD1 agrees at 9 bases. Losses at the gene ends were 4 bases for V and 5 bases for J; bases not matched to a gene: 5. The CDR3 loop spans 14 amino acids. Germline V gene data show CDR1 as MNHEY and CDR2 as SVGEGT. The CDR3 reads CASSSRQGGTEAFF. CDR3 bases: TGTGCCAGCAGTTCCCGACAGGGGGGAACTGAAGCTTTCTTT.

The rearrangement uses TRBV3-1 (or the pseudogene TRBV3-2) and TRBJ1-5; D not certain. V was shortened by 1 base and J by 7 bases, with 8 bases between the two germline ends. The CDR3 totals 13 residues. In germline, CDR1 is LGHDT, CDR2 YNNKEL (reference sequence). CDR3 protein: CASSQGGGQPQHF. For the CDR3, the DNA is TGTGCCAGCAGCCAAGGAGGTGGCCAGCCCCAGCATTTT.

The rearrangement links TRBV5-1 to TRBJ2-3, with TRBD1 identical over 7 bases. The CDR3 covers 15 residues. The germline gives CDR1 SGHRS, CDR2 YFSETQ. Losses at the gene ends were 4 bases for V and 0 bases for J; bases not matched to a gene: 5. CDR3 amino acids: CASSVRDSSTDTQYF. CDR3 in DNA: TGCGCCAGCAGCGTCCGGGACAGTAGCACAGATACGCAGTATTTT.

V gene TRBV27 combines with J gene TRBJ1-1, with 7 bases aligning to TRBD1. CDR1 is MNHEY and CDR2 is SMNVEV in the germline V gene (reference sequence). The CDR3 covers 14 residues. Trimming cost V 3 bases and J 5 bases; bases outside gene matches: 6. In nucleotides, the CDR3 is TGTGCCAGCAGTTTGAGGCAGGGGGGAACTGAAGCTTTCTTT. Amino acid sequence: CASSLRQGGTEAFF.

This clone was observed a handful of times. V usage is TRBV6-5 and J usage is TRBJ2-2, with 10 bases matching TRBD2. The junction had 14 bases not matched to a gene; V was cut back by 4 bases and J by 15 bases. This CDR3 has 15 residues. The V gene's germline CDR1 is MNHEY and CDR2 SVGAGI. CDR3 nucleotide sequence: TGTGCCAGCAGTTCCCCGCTAGCGGGGGAGCGATGGTTGTTTTTT. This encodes CASSSPLAGERWLFF.

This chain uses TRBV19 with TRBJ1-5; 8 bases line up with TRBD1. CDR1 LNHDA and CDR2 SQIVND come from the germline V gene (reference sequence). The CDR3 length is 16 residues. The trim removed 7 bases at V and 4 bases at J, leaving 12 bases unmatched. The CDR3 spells CASTSLADRENQPQHF. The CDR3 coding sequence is TGTGCCAGTACTTCCCTCGCGGACAGGGAAAATCAGCCCCAGCATTTT. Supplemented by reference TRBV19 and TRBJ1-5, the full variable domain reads DGGITQSPKYLFRKEGQNVTLSCEQNLNHDAMYWYRQDPGQGLRLIYYSQIVNDFQKGDIAEGYSVSREKKESFPLTVTSAQKNPTAFYLCASTSLADRENQPQHFGDGTRLSIL.

The CDR3 DNA reads as TGTGCCAGCAGCTCCGGGATCCTCACCGGGGAGCTGTTTTTT. Translation: CASSSGILTGELFF. The V and J genes are TRBV11-3 and TRBJ2-2; D possibly corresponds to TRBD2 (5 bases). This CDR3 has 14 amino acids. Germline CDR1 and CDR2: SGHNT and YENEEA. V shed 4 bases and J shed 4 bases, with 10 bases lying between them.